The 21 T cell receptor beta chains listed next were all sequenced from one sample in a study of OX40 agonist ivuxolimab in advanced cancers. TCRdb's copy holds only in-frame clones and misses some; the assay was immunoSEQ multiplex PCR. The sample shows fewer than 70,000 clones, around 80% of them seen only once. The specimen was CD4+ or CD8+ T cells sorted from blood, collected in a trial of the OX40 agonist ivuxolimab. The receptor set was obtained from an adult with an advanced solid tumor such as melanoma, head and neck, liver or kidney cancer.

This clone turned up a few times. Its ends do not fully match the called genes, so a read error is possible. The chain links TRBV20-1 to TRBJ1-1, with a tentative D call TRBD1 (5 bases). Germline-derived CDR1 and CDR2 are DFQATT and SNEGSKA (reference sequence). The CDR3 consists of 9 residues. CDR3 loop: CSAGAGTSF. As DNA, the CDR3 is TGCAGTGCAGGGGCCGGGACGTCTTTT.

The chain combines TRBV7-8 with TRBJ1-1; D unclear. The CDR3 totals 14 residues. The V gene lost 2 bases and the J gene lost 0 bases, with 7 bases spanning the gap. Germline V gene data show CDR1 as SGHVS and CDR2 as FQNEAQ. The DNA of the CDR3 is TGTGCCAGCAGCTTAACAGAAATGAACACTGAAGCTTTCTTT. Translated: CASSLTEMNTEAFF.

The CDR3 sequence: CASSFRSAEAFF. CDR3 DNA sequence: TGTGCCAGCAGCTTCAGATCCGCTGAAGCTTTCTTT. The chain is built from TRBV7-2 and TRBJ1-1, with D unclear. This CDR3 region has 12 residues. CDR1 is SGHTA, CDR2 FQGNSA, per germline. The V and J ends lost 3 bases and 6 bases respectively, with 8 bases between them.

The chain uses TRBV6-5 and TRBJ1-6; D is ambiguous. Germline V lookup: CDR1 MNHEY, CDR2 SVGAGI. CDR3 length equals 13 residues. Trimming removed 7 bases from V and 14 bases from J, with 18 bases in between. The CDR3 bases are TGTGCCAGCACCCGAAAAACCTGGAACGCCCTCCACTTT. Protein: CASTRKTWNALHF.

CDR3 amino acids: CASSFGPLNEQFF. The CDR3 DNA sequence: TGTGCCAGCAGCTTCGGACCACTCAATGAGCAGTTCTTC. This rearrangement joins TRBV7-3 to TRBJ2-1; D gene unclear. The CDR3 has 13 amino acids. The V and J ends lost 3 bases and 6 bases respectively, with 9 bases between them. Per germline, CDR1 SGHTA and CDR2 FQGTGA.

CDR3 region: CASSQGVGAGSYNSPLHF. The CDR3 region has the DNA TGCGCCAGCAGCCAAGGGGTTGGTGCAGGCTCCTATAATTCACCCCTCCACTTT. The rearrangement joins TRBV4-1 to TRBJ1-6; D remains unclear. Germline V gene sequence: CDR1 MGHRA, CDR2 YSYEKL. CDR3 length equals 18 residues. The V and J ends lost 1 base and 0 bases respectively, with 13 bases between them.

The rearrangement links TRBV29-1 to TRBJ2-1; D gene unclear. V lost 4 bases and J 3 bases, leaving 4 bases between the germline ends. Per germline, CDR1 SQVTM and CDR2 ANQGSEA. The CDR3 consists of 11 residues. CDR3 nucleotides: TGCAGCGTTGCAGACTACAATGAGCAGTTCTTC. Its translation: CSVADYNEQFF.

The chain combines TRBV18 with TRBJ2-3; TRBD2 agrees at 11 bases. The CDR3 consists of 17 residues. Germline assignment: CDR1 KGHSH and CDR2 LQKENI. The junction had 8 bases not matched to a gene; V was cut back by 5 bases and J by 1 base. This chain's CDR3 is CASSTGTSGAGTDTQYF. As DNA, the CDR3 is TGTGCCAGCTCAACCGGGACTAGCGGAGCGGGCACAGATACGCAGTATTTT.

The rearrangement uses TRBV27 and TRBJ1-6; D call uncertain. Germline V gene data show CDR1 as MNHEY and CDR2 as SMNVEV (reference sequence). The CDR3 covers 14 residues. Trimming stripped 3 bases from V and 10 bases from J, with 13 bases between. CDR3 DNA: TGTGCCAGCAGTTTTGCAGGACTCAGGTCACCCCTCCACTTT. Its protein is CASSFAGLRSPLHF.

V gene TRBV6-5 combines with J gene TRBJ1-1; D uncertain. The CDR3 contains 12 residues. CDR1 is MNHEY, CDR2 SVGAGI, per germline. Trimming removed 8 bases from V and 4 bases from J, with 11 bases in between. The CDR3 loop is CASHRGATEAFF. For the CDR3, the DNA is TGTGCCAGCCACCGGGGAGCCACTGAAGCTTTCTTT.

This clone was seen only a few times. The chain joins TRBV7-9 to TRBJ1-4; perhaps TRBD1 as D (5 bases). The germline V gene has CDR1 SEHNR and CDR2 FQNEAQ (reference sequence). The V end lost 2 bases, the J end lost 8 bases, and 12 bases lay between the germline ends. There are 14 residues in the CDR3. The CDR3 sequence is CASSLSGGGEKLFF. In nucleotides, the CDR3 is TGTGCCAGCAGCTTAAGCGGGGGAGGGGAAAAACTGTTTTTT.

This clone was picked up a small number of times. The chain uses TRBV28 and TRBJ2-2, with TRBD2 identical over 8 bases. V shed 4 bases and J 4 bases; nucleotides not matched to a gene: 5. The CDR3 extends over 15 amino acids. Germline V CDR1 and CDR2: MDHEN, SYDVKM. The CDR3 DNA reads TGTGCCAGCAGTTCAGCGGGGGTCGCCACCGGGGAGCTGTTTTTT. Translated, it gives CASSSAGVATGELFF.

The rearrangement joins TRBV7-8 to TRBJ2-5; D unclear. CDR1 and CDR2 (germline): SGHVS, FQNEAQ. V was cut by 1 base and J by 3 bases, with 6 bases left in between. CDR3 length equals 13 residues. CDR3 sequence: CASSLGHKETQYF. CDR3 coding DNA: TGTGCCAGCAGCTTAGGACATAAAGAGACCCAGTACTTC.

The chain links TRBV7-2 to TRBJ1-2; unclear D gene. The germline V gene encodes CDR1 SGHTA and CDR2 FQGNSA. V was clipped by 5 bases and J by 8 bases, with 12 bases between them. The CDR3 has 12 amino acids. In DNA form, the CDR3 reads TGTGCCAGCAGCCAAGACGGGGTAGGCTACACCTTC. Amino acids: CASSQDGVGYTF.

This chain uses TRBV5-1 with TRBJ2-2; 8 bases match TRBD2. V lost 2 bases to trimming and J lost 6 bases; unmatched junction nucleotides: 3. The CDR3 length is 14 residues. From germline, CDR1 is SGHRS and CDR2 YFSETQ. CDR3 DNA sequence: TGCGCCAGCAGCTTAATGACTAGCGCCGGGGAGCTGTTTTTT. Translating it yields CASSLMTSAGELFF.

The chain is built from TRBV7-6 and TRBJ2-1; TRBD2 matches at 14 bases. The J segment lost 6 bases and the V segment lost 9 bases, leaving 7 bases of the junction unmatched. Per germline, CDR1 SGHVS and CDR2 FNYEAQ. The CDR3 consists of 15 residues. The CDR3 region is CARTSGRAGANEQFF. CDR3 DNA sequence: TGTGCCAGGACTAGCGGGAGGGCCGGGGCCAATGAGCAGTTCTTC.

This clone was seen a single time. This chain's CDR3 is CASSDSAWSTDTQYF. CDR3 sequence (DNA): TGCGCCAGCAGTGACTCGGCGTGGAGCACAGATACGCAGTATTTT. This rearrangement joins TRBV10-1 to TRBJ2-3; D call uncertain. Germline CDR1 and CDR2: WNHNN and SYGVQD (reference sequence). The CDR3 extends over 15 amino acids. V was shortened by 3 bases and J by 0 bases, with 10 bases between the two germline ends.

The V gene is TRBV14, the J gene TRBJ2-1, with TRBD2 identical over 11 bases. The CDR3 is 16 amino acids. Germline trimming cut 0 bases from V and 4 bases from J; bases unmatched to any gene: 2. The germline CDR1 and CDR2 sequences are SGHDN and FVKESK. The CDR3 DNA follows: TGTGCCAGCAGCCAAGATAGCGGGAGGGGTTACAATGAGCAGTTCTTC. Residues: CASSQDSGRGYNEQFF.

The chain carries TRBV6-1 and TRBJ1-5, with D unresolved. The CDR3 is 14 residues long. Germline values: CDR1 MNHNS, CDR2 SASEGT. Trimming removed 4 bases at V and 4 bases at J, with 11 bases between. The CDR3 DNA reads TGTGCCAGCAGTGGGATTATCGGGAATCAGCCCCAGCATTTT. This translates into CASSGIIGNQPQHF.

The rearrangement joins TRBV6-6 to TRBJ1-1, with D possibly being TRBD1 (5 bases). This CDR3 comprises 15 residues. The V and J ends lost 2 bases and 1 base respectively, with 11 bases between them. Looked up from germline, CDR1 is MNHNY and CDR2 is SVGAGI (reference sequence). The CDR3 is CASSYRGPGNTEAFF. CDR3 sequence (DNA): TGTGCCAGCAGTTACAGGGGACCGGGGAACACTGAAGCTTTCTTT.

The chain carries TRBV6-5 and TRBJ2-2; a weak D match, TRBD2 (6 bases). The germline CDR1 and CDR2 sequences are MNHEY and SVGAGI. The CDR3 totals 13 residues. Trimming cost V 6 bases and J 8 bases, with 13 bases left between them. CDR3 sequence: CASRRDGGGELFF. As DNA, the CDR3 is TGTGCCAGCAGACGAGACGGGGGTGGGGAGCTGTTTTTT.